The TCR beta chain described here comes from a study of CD8 T cells in ankylosing spondylitis. General study results and limits: For ankylosing spondylitis blood, a TCR beta motif of eight or nine highly homologous variants appeared characteristic.

TCRdb analysed the 5' RACE reads with MiXCR anew, one entry per CDR3 protein. The data show more than 650,000 distinct CDR3 sequences, with 10% to 15% seen just once and under 0.6% held by the top ten. This clonotype has at least ten counts. Its antigen is not identified. The germline V gene has CDR1 DFQATT and CDR2 SNEGSKA (reference sequence). V was clipped by 3 bases and J by 2 bases, with 14 bases between them. This CDR3 comprises 15 residues. The rearrangement uses TRBV20-1 and TRBJ1-5; D is unclear. Sequencing was carried out using blood, either unsorted or a sorted T cell fraction (not recorded which). The origin of this receptor is a male donor with ankylosing spondylitis. In nucleotides, the CDR3 is TGCAGTGCTAGCCCATGGAACCAGGGCAATCAGCCCCAGCATTTT. Its translation is CSASPWNQGNQPQHF.